These 27 T cell receptor beta chains were all obtained from the same sample, sequenced in a study of blood T cell repertoires in COVID-19. Clones were sequenced by immunoSEQ multiplex PCR, and TCRdb holds only the in-frame ones, with some missing. This sample has about 250,000 clones, with approximately 86% found just once. The material sequenced was PBMCs or T cells enriched from blood (not recorded which). These receptors all come from a woman in her forties or fifties who had recovered from COVID-19.

The rearrangement links TRBV19 to TRBJ1-1; 7 bases map to TRBD1. V was clipped by 4 bases and J by 2 bases; unmatched bases: 7. This CDR3 is built from 15 residues. CDR1 and CDR2 (germline): LNHDA, SQIVND (reference sequence). The CDR3 reads CASSTPRQGNTEAFF. CDR3 sequence (DNA): TGTGCCAGTAGTACTCCCCGACAGGGTAACACTGAAGCTTTCTTT.

The CDR3 coding sequence is TGCGCCAGCAGCTTGAGGGCGGGAGGAAAAAACAATGAGCAGTTCTTC. Its translation is CASSLRAGGKNNEQFF. The chain uses TRBV5-1 and TRBJ2-1, with 8 bases aligning to TRBD2. The CDR3 totals 16 residues. Germline V CDR1 and CDR2: SGHRS, YFSETQ. With 1 base clipped from V and 5 bases from J, the junction kept 8 bases outside the gene matches.

The chain joins TRBV10-3 to TRBJ2-7; perhaps TRBD2 as D (6 bases). Looked up from germline, CDR1 is ENHRY and CDR2 is SYGVKD. V was shortened by 10 bases and J by 0 bases, with 13 bases between the two germline ends. This CDR3 contains 13 residues. The DNA of the CDR3 is TGTGCCAGCAGGACTACCTACTCCTACGAGCAGTACTTC. It specifies CASRTTYSYEQYF.

As regards this clone: Other nucleotide sequences in the sample specify the same CDR3. The V gene is TRBV5-1, the J gene TRBJ2-6, with 7 bases that match TRBD1. This CDR3 is built from 15 residues. J lost 4 bases, V lost 3 bases, and 4 bases had no gene match. Germline values: CDR1 SGHRS, CDR2 YFSETQ. This chain's CDR3 is CASSYTGAGANVLTF. CDR3 nucleotides: TGCGCCAGCAGCTATACAGGGGCAGGGGCCAACGTCCTGACTTTC.

This chain connects TRBV7-9 to TRBJ2-7; 8 nucleotides align to TRBD1. Trimming removed 0 bases from V and 8 bases from J; junction bases left unmatched: 6. The CDR3 totals 14 residues. Germline V gene lookup returns CDR1 SEHNR and CDR2 FQNEAQ (reference sequence). The CDR3 sequence is CASSLASGGAKQYF. The CDR3 DNA reads TGTGCCAGCAGCTTAGCCTCAGGGGGCGCGAAGCAGTACTTC. The entire variable domain, with the rest obtained from reference TRBV7-9 and TRBJ2-7, is as follows: DTGVSQNPRHKITKRGQNVTFRCDPISEHNRLYWYRQTLGQGPEFLTYFQNEAQLEKSRLLSDRFSAERPKGSFSTLEIQRTEQGDSAMYLCASSLASGGAKQYFGPGTRLTVT.

The chain couples TRBV28 to TRBJ1-2; 9 nucleotides match TRBD1. The CDR3 contains 14 residues. Germline CDR1 and CDR2: MDHEN and SYDVKM. The V gene end was trimmed by 2 bases and the J gene end by 2 bases; junction bases not matched to a gene: 0. DNA for the CDR3: TGTGCCAGCAGTTTAACAGGGGGCAACTATGGCTACACCTTC. The encoded protein is CASSLTGGNYGYTF.

This chain uses TRBV27 with TRBJ1-3, with D unclear. V was cut by 4 bases and J by 2 bases, with 6 bases left in between. CDR3 length: 13 amino acids. CDR1 and CDR2 (germline): MNHEY, SMNVEV (reference sequence). In DNA form, the CDR3 reads TGTGCCAGCAGTTCTGTCCCTGGAAACACCATATATTTT. Protein: CASSSVPGNTIYF.

V usage is TRBV30 and J usage is TRBJ1-1; D ambiguous. V was cut by 1 base and J by 4 bases, with 16 bases left in between. The CDR3 has 15 residues. Germline CDR1 is GTSNPN and CDR2 is SVGIG (reference sequence). The CDR3: CAWSDRRFIATEAFF. Here the CDR3 DNA reads TGTGCCTGGAGTGACCGCCGTTTCATAGCCACTGAAGCTTTCTTT.

This clone was counted a single time. The chain links TRBV24-1 to TRBJ2-1, with 12 bases identical to TRBD2. CDR1 and CDR2 (germline): KGHDR, SFDVKD. With 4 bases clipped from V and 6 bases from J, the junction kept 6 bases outside the gene matches. This CDR3 is built from 16 residues. The CDR3 sequence: CATSDVTSGRFNEQFF. In DNA form, the CDR3 reads TGTGCCACCAGTGACGTGACTAGCGGGAGATTCAATGAGCAGTTCTTC.

The J gene is TRBJ1-4, the V gene TRBV18; 7 bases are a match to TRBD1. The germline V gene encodes CDR1 KGHSH and CDR2 LQKENI. The CDR3 extends over 13 amino acids. J gave up 7 bases and V 7 bases, and 6 bases lay outside the gene matches. CDR3 protein: CASFLDRIEKLFF. The CDR3 region has the DNA TGTGCCAGCTTCCTGGACAGGATTGAAAAACTGTTTTTT.

This clone was observed a single time. The chain carries TRBV3-1 (or the pseudogene TRBV3-2) and TRBJ2-7; a weak D match, TRBD1 (6 bases). CDR3 length: 14 amino acids. The germline CDR1 and CDR2 sequences are LGHDT and YNNKEL (reference sequence). The germline V and J ends were trimmed by 0 bases and 2 bases, with 8 bases remaining between them. The CDR3 DNA follows: TGTGCCAGCAGCCAAGATTGGACAGCCTACGAGCAGTACTTC. This sequence encodes CASSQDWTAYEQYF.

The chain links TRBV6-5 to TRBJ2-7; TRBD1 agrees at 7 bases. Germline CDR1 is MNHEY and CDR2 is SVGAGI. Trimming removed 2 bases from V and 3 bases from J; junction bases left unmatched: 4. This CDR3 has 14 residues. The CDR3 sequence is CASSYRGQYYEQYF. The DNA of the CDR3 is TGTGCCAGCAGTTACCGGGGACAGTACTACGAGCAGTACTTC.

Concerning this clone: The CDR3 does not end in the conserved phenylalanine or tryptophan, so this is likely a read error. The DNA is omitted, as the CDR3 cannot be located on it reliably, and the CDR3 follows TCRdb's listing. The rearrangement links TRBV6-5 to TRBJ1-2. Per germline, CDR1 MNHEY and CDR2 SVGAGI. The CDR3 is 13 residues long, counting both termini. This chain's CDR3 is CASRATGAWWGVL.

The chain uses TRBV11-2 and TRBJ2-5; D not resolved. V shed 2 bases and J shed 5 bases, with 9 bases lying between them. The CDR3 runs to 13 residues. Germline CDR1 is SGHAT and CDR2 is FQNNGV. The CDR3: CASSLMERETQYF. CDR3 nucleotide sequence: TGTGCCAGCAGCTTAATGGAGCGTGAGACCCAGTACTTC.

The chain is built from TRBV6-5 and TRBJ2-3; tentative D call: TRBD2 (6 bases). Trimming cost V 2 bases and J 6 bases, with 9 bases left between them. There are 13 residues in the CDR3. CDR1 and CDR2 from the germline V gene are MNHEY and SVGAGI. The CDR3 is CASSYEEGDTQYF. For the CDR3, the DNA is TGTGCCAGCAGTTACGAGGAGGGTGATACGCAGTATTTT.

This chain links TRBV2 with TRBJ1-6; 9 bases agree with TRBD1. Germline V gives CDR1 SNHLY, CDR2 FYNNEI. The CDR3 extends over 15 amino acids. V shed 4 bases, J shed 7 bases, and the junction held 5 bases outside the gene matches. The CDR3 sequence is CASSGTGDGNSPLHF. The CDR3 nucleotides read TGTGCCAGCAGTGGGACAGGGGACGGGAATTCACCCCTCCACTTT. Full variable domain (rest looked up from reference TRBV2 and TRBJ1-6): EPEVTQTPSHQVTQMGQEVILRCVPISNHLYFYWYRQILGQKVEFLVSFYNNEISEKSEIFDDQFSVERPDGSNFTLKIRSTKLEDSAMYFCASSGTGDGNSPLHFGNGTRLTVT.

The chain recombines TRBV5-4 with TRBJ1-4; D is perhaps TRBD1 (6 bases). The V end lost 4 bases, the J end lost 4 bases, and 11 bases lay between the germline ends. This CDR3 is built from 14 residues. Germline V gene lookup returns CDR1 SGHNT and CDR2 YYREEE (reference sequence). The CDR3 here is CASSRDTSNEKLFF. DNA for the CDR3: TGTGCCAGCAGCAGGGACACCAGTAATGAAAAACTGTTTTTT.

This clone has a single count. V and J are TRBV13 and TRBJ2-5; 10 bases fit TRBD2. There are 19 residues in the CDR3. V lost 0 bases and J lost 5; bases outside the gene matches: 15. The germline V gene has CDR1 PRHDT and CDR2 FYEKMQ (reference sequence). CDR3 nucleotides: TGTGCCAGCAGCTTAGGCCCCACCCCACTAGCGGGATTAGGGGAGACCCAGTACTTC. Translation: CASSLGPTPLAGLGETQYF.

The CDR3: CASSVPRGLILEYF. The CDR3 nucleotides read TGTGCCAGCAGCGTGCCCCGGGGACTTATTCTGGAGTACTTC. The chain couples TRBV5-8 to TRBJ2-4; tentatively, D is TRBD2 (6 bases). Deletions cut 4 bases from V and 14 bases from J, with 22 bases between. The CDR3 is 14 residues long. Germline CDR1 is SGHTS and CDR2 is YDEGEE.

This chain joins TRBV7-8 and TRBJ2-7, with a weak D call TRBD2 (5 bases). CDR1 is SGHVS and CDR2 is FQNEAQ in the germline V gene. V dropped 1 base and J dropped 2 bases, with 18 bases sitting between them. The CDR3 extends over 17 amino acids. The CDR3 here is CASSLVPPEVATYEQYF. The CDR3 DNA reads as TGTGCCAGCAGCTTAGTCCCCCCGGAGGTAGCGACCTACGAGCAGTACTTC. The full variable domain, its missing parts supplied by reference TRBV7-8 and TRBJ2-7, is GAGVSQSPRYKVAKRGQDVALRCDPISGHVSLFWYQQALGQGPEFLTYFQNEAQLDKSGLPSDRFFAERPEGSVSTLKIQRTQQEDSAVYLCASSLVPPEVATYEQYFGPGTRLTVT.

This clone was observed many times. The chain employs TRBV5-6 and TRBJ1-3; tentative D call: TRBD1 (6 bases). The CDR3 has 13 residues. Trimming removed 7 bases from V and 4 bases from J, with 12 bases in between. The germline V gene encodes CDR1 SGHDT and CDR2 YYEEEE. CDR3 sequence (DNA): TGTGCCAGCGCCACAGGGACGGGAAACACCATATATTTT. It translates to CASATGTGNTIYF.

This clone was counted once. In DNA form, the CDR3 reads TGCGCCAGCAGCCGCGACACCGGGGAGCTGTTTTTT. Protein sequence: CASSRDTGELFF. This rearrangement joins TRBV5-1 to TRBJ2-2; D is undetermined. The CDR3 spans 12 residues. V was shortened by 4 bases and J by 3 bases, with 4 bases between the two germline ends. Germline V gene lookup returns CDR1 SGHRS and CDR2 YFSETQ. The variable domain in full, with the rest retrieved from reference TRBV5-1 and TRBJ2-2, is KAGVTQTPRYLIKTRGQQVTLSCSPISGHRSVSWYQQTPGQGLQFLFEYFSETQRNKGNFPGRFSGRQFSNSRSEMNVSTLELGDSALYLCASSRDTGELFFGEGSRLTVL.

The chain links TRBV12-3 or TRBV12-4 to TRBJ2-3; 8 bases map to TRBD2. The CDR3 contains 13 residues. J was trimmed by 11 bases and V by 5 bases; bases with no gene match: 9. CDR3 sequence: CASSPVGAGEQYF. DNA of the CDR3: TGTGCCAGCAGTCCGGTGGGAGCGGGAGAGCAGTATTTT.

V and J are TRBV5-4 and TRBJ1-2; D call uncertain. Trimming shortened V by 4 bases and J by 2 bases, and 12 bases separated the two germline ends. The germline CDR1 and CDR2 sequences are SGHNT and YYREEE (reference sequence). The CDR3 is 14 residues long. In DNA form, the CDR3 reads TGTGCCAGCAGCGCAGGACGGGAGAACTATGGCTACACCTTC. Residues: CASSAGRENYGYTF. Filled out from reference TRBV5-4 and TRBJ1-2, the complete variable domain reads ETGVTQSPTHLIKTRGQQVTLRCSSQSGHNTVSWYQQALGQGPQFIFQYYREEENGRGNFPPRFSGLQFPNYSSELNVNALELDDSALYLCASSAGRENYGYTFGSGTRLTVV.

In this sample, this clone turned up once. The chain links TRBV28 to TRBJ2-2; the D gene is possibly TRBD1 (6 bases). The CDR3 has 13 amino acids. Germline V gene data show CDR1 as MDHEN and CDR2 as SYDVKM. Trimming removed 7 bases from V and 1 base from J, with 7 bases in between. CDR3: CASTGVNTGELFF. CDR3 coding DNA: TGTGCCAGCACAGGGGTGAACACCGGGGAGCTGTTTTTT.

The V call is TRBV29-1, the J call TRBJ2-7, with TRBD2 matching 9 bases. The germline gives CDR1 SQVTM, CDR2 ANQGSEA. The V gene end was trimmed by 3 bases and the J gene end by 4 bases; junction bases not matched to a gene: 1. This CDR3 has 12 amino acids. Here the CDR3 reads CSVDTSGYEQYF. Here the CDR3 DNA reads TGCAGCGTTGACACTAGCGGGTACGAGCAGTACTTC.

Worth noting for this clone: One end of the junction does not line up with germline, which may come from a read error. This sample also contains other DNA sequences that code for the same CDR3. V and J are TRBV25-1 and TRBJ2-7; a weak D match, TRBD1 (7 bases). Looked up from germline, CDR1 is MGHDK and CDR2 is SYGVNS. This CDR3 comprises 13 residues. The CDR3 sequence is CASSEAGTAQVLF. DNA of the CDR3: TGTGCTAGCAGTGAGGCGGGGACAGCCCAAGTCCTCTTC.